Each of the 7 T cell receptor beta chains below was sequenced from the same sample in a study of blood T cell repertoires in COVID-19. The method was immunoSEQ multiplex PCR; TCRdb's version includes in-frame clones alone and lacks a portion of them. The table has about 120,000 clones, 80% to 90% seen once. Sequenced: peripheral blood. These receptors came from a man older than 75 with active or convalescent COVID-19.

This clone occurred many times. Other DNA sequences in this specimen translate into the identical CDR3. The chain recombines TRBV25-1 with TRBJ1-2, with D hard to call. CDR1 MGHDK and CDR2 SYGVNS come from the germline V gene. CDR3 length: 13 amino acids. Deletions cut 3 bases from V and 4 bases from J, with 9 bases between. The CDR3 coding sequence is TGTGCCAGCAGTGATGGGCCTCTCTATGGCTACACCTTC. It yields the protein CASSDGPLYGYTF.

The chain uses TRBV7-2 and TRBJ1-2; TRBD1 agrees at 11 bases. J was trimmed by 8 bases and V by 6 bases; bases with no gene match: 14. This CDR3 region has 16 residues. Looked up from germline, CDR1 is SGHTA and CDR2 is FQGNSA. The CDR3 is CASRERGGTGGQGYTF. In DNA, the CDR3 is TGTGCCAGCAGAGAAAGAGGCGGGACAGGGGGTCAAGGCTACACCTTC.

V and J are TRBV9 and TRBJ2-2; TRBD2 might be the D (7 bases). Trimming cost V 4 bases and J 6 bases, with 13 bases left between them. Germline V gives CDR1 SGDLS, CDR2 YYNGEE. The CDR3 length is 14 residues. CDR3 DNA: TGTGCCAGCAGCCGAGGGGGGGACCCCGGGGAGCTGTTTTTT. Translation: CASSRGGDPGELFF. The variable domain in full, with the rest retrieved from reference TRBV9 and TRBJ2-2, is DSGVTQTPKHLITATGQRVTLRCSPRSGDLSVYWYQQSLDQGLQFLIQYYNGEERAKGNILERFSAQQFPDLHSELNLSSLELGDSALYFCASSRGGDPGELFFGEGSRLTVL.

J is TRBJ1-1 and V is TRBV5-6; tentative D call: TRBD1 (6 bases). The germline V and J ends were trimmed by 6 bases and 8 bases, with 26 bases remaining between them. The germline V gene encodes CDR1 SGHDT and CDR2 YYEEEE. The CDR3 has 16 residues. The CDR3 here is CASTLWGLRITGEAFF. The CDR3 DNA sequence: TGTGCCAGCACCCTTTGGGGGCTACGGATCACGGGGGAAGCTTTCTTT.

The chain joins TRBV6-2 or TRBV6-3 to TRBJ1-2; D gene unclear. V lost 5 bases to trimming and J lost 4 bases, with 11 bases between them. Germline V gene sequence: CDR1 MNHEY, CDR2 SVGEGT. The CDR3 length is 13 residues. Here the CDR3 DNA reads TGTGCCAGCAGTATAGACACAGTCTATGGCTACACCTTC. It translates to CASSIDTVYGYTF.

V gene TRBV14 combines with J gene TRBJ2-7, with D perhaps matching TRBD1 (5 bases). The ends were cut back, 6 bases at V and 4 bases at J, with 13 bases in the middle. Germline V CDR1 and CDR2: SGHDN, FVKESK. CDR3 length: 13 residues. This CDR3 reads CASSQTDTYEQYF. The CDR3 nucleotides are TGTGCCAGCAGTCAGACAGATACATACGAGCAGTACTTC.

This clone was picked up one time. The chain combines TRBV7-9 with TRBJ2-7; D gene ambiguous. In germline, CDR1 is SEHNR, CDR2 FQNEAQ (reference sequence). The V end lost 4 bases, the J end lost 3 bases, and 7 bases lay between the germline ends. The CDR3 has 12 residues. In nucleotides, the CDR3 is TGTGCCAGCAGCTCCGACATCTACGAGCAGTACTTC. Residues: CASSSDIYEQYF.